One sample yielded the 25 T cell receptor beta chains listed below, sequenced in a study of T-cell reconstitution after alpha-beta-depleted transplantation in children. The library targeted TCRbeta and was prepared with unique molecular identifiers. TCRdb re-called the PCR reads with MiXCR, one entry per CDR3 protein. Of roughly 570,000 distinct CDR3 sequences in the sample, roughly 30% were seen once. Sequencing was performed on PBMCs, taken before TCRalphabeta/CD19-depleted stem cell transplant. These receptor sequences come from a boy under two years old with Wiskott-Aldrich syndrome, due to receive a stem cell transplant.

The chain couples TRBV20-1 to TRBJ1-1; 7 bases fit TRBD1. The germline V gene has CDR1 DFQATT and CDR2 SNEGSKA (reference sequence). The ends lost 0 bases at V and 2 bases at J; junction bases unmatched: 6. The CDR3 is 15 amino acids. The CDR3 region is CSARDRRGGNTEAFF. The CDR3 DNA sequence: TGCAGTGCTAGAGATCGCAGGGGGGGAAACACTGAAGCTTTCTTT.

This chain links TRBV20-1 with TRBJ2-3; D is tentatively TRBD1 or TRBD2 (5 bases each). The CDR3 has 15 amino acids. Trimming took 8 bases from V and 0 from J, leaving 18 bases between them. Per germline, CDR1 DFQATT and CDR2 SNEGSKA (reference sequence). CDR3 DNA: TGCAGTTTCAAACCGGGACGTAAAAGCACAGATACGCAGTATTTT. It specifies CSFKPGRKSTDTQYF.

V usage is TRBV5-1 and J usage is TRBJ1-1; no clear D gene. The V gene lost 5 bases and the J gene lost 1 base, with 15 bases spanning the gap. Germline-derived CDR1 and CDR2 are SGHRS and YFSETQ. The CDR3 totals 15 residues. The CDR3 reads CASRMEGVGNTEAFF. The CDR3 region has the DNA TGCGCCAGCAGAATGGAGGGCGTGGGGAACACTGAAGCTTTCTTT.

The rearrangement joins TRBV24-1 to TRBJ2-5, with a weak D call TRBD2 (5 bases). CDR1 is KGHDR, CDR2 SFDVKD, per germline. The CDR3 is 16 residues long. Between the trimmed V and J ends, which lost 0 bases and 5 bases, there was a span of 15 bases. The CDR3 region is CATSDLLPGKGETQYF. As DNA, the CDR3 is TGTGCCACCAGTGATTTGCTCCCGGGGAAAGGGGAGACCCAGTACTTC.

This chain joins TRBV5-6 and TRBJ2-2; 7 nucleotides match TRBD1. From germline, CDR1 is SGHDT and CDR2 YYEEEE. V trimming: 1 base; J trimming: 6 bases; junction bases outside the gene matches: 6. CDR3 size: 15 residues. DNA of the CDR3: TGTGCCAGCAGCTTGAGAAGGGGGCCGGCCGGGGAGCTGTTTTTT. It specifies CASSLRRGPAGELFF.

The count of this clonotype is one. The chain is built from TRBV21-1 and TRBJ2-1; the table assigns TRBD1, which was not confirmed against the DNA. TRBV21-1 is listed as a pseudogene. There are 15 residues in the CDR3. Here the CDR3 reads CASSKDIAGGREQFF. The CDR3 nucleotides read TGTGCCAGCAGCAAAGATATCGCAGGGGGACGTGAGCAGTTCTTC.

There are a few counts of this clonotype. A read error may account for a junction end that differs from germline. J is TRBJ2-7 and V is TRBV7-9; no definite D call. The CDR3 spans 11 residues. In germline, CDR1 is SEHNR, CDR2 FQNEAQ (reference sequence). As DNA, the CDR3 is TGTGCCAGCAGCCCCTCCTCCGAGCAGTACTTC. Translated, it gives CASSPSSEQYF. Using reference TRBV7-9 and TRBJ2-7 for the parts outside the CDR3, the full variable domain is DTGVSQNPRHKITKRGQNVTFRCDPISEHNRLYWYRQTLGQGPEFLTYFQNEAQLEKSRLLSDRFSAERPKGSFSTLEIQRTEQGDSAMYLCASSPSSEQYFGPGTRLTVT.

Here the CDR3 reads CSARAGQGAGELFF. CDR3 bases: TGCAGTGCTAGAGCGGGACAGGGGGCCGGGGAGCTGTTTTTT. V usage is TRBV20-1 and J usage is TRBJ2-2, with 11 bases aligning to TRBD1. The CDR3 covers 14 residues. Per germline, CDR1 DFQATT and CDR2 SNEGSKA (reference sequence). The trim removed 1 base at V and 6 bases at J, leaving 1 base unmatched.

This clonotype was seen a handful of times. This chain joins TRBV5-1 and TRBJ1-1, with D possibly being TRBD1 (6 bases). The length of the CDR3 is 15 residues. With 2 bases removed from V and 1 base from J, the gap between germline ends came to 12 bases. Germline-derived CDR1 and CDR2 are SGHRS and YFSETQ. This chain's CDR3 is CASSLQGPWNTEAFF. Here the CDR3 DNA reads TGCGCCAGCAGCTTACAGGGACCATGGAACACTGAAGCTTTCTTT.

Many counts were recorded for this clonotype. CDR3 amino acids: CASSANQPQHF. As DNA, the CDR3 is TGTGCCAGCAGTGCGAATCAGCCCCAGCATTTT. The chain is built from TRBV28 and TRBJ1-5; D ambiguous. The CDR3 consists of 11 residues. Trimming removed 5 bases from V and 4 bases from J, with 3 bases in between. The germline CDR1 and CDR2 sequences are MDHEN and SYDVKM.

The rearrangement links TRBV5-1 to TRBJ2-2; D is perhaps TRBD1 (6 bases). The CDR3 is 15 amino acids. CDR1 and CDR2 (germline): SGHRS, YFSETQ. V lost 3 bases and J 5 bases, leaving 14 bases between the germline ends. The CDR3 nucleotides read TGCGCCAGCAGCTGGGACACCCCGGGAACCGGGGAGCTGTTTTTT. Translated, it gives CASSWDTPGTGELFF.

The J gene is TRBJ1-1, the V gene TRBV5-1, with a weak D call TRBD1 (5 bases). V lost 4 bases, J lost 2 bases, and 15 bases lay in between. The CDR3 covers 15 residues. In germline, CDR1 is SGHRS, CDR2 YFSETQ. The CDR3 is CASSRGRTDNTEAFF. CDR3 DNA sequence: TGCGCCAGCAGCCGGGGCCGGACCGATAACACTGAAGCTTTCTTT.

This chain uses TRBV10-3 with TRBJ2-7, with 12 bases aligning to TRBD2. The CDR3 has 16 residues. The V gene end was trimmed by 6 bases and the J gene end by 5 bases; junction bases not matched to a gene: 11. Germline V CDR1 and CDR2: ENHRY, SYGVKD. The CDR3 DNA reads as TGTGCCATCAGGACCACACTAGCGGGGGGATCGAACGAGCAGTACTTC. It yields the protein CAIRTTLAGGSNEQYF.

The J gene is TRBJ1-2, the V gene TRBV7-9, with 12 bases fitting TRBD1. V gave up 4 bases and J gave up 6 bases; unmatched junction bases: 9. CDR3 length equals 16 residues. The germline CDR1 and CDR2 sequences are SEHNR and FQNEAQ (reference sequence). The CDR3 spells CASSSPGQGARHGYTF. CDR3 nucleotide sequence: TGTGCCAGCAGCTCTCCGGGACAGGGGGCCCGGCATGGCTACACCTTC.

The J gene is TRBJ2-1, the V gene TRBV2; D ambiguous. V shed 9 bases and J shed 1 base, with 10 bases lying between them. CDR1 is SNHLY and CDR2 is FYNNEI in the germline V gene. The CDR3 is 13 amino acids. CDR3 bases: TGTGCCAGTACACTGAGATCCTACAATGAGCAGTTCTTC. Translated, it gives CASTLRSYNEQFF.

This clonotype was recorded a few times. The chain links TRBV4-2 to TRBJ2-5; no definite D call. From germline, CDR1 is LGHNA and CDR2 YNFKEQ. The V end was cut by 0 bases, the J end by 2 bases, with 7 bases between. This CDR3 has 14 amino acids. In nucleotides, the CDR3 is TGTGCCAGCAGCCAAGACCCCCAGCAAGAGACCCAGTACTTC. Translating it yields CASSQDPQQETQYF.

This clonotype was seen more than once but under ten times. This sequence joins TRBV27 and TRBJ2-2; D assignment may be TRBD1 or TRBD2 (5 bases each). The germline CDR1 and CDR2 sequences are MNHEY and SMNVEV (reference sequence). V shed 2 bases and J shed 2 bases, with 18 bases lying between them. This CDR3 contains 18 residues. Written as DNA, the CDR3 is TGTGCCAGCAGTTTAGGGGGTTGGGGGTATACAAACACCGGGGAGCTGTTTTTT. This codes for CASSLGGWGYTNTGELFF.

The chain employs TRBV24-1 and TRBJ2-5; D is possibly TRBD1 or TRBD2 (5 bases each). Trimming removed 5 bases from V and 5 bases from J, with 11 bases in between. This CDR3 region has 13 residues. Per germline, CDR1 KGHDR and CDR2 SFDVKD. The CDR3 nucleotides read TGTGCCACCAGTGTTCCGGGGCGGGAGACCCAGTACTTC. It codes for CATSVPGRETQYF.

This rearrangement joins TRBV5-1 to TRBJ2-1, with D perhaps matching TRBD2 (6 bases). Germline V gene sequence: CDR1 SGHRS, CDR2 YFSETQ. This CDR3 region has 13 residues. Trimming took 0 bases from V and 12 from J, leaving 13 bases between them. The CDR3 DNA sequence: TGCGCCAGCAGCTTGGAATGGGGGGACTCGCAGTTCTTC. Its protein is CASSLEWGDSQFF.

The chain joins TRBV5-1 to TRBJ2-5; 10 nucleotides line up with TRBD1. Germline-derived CDR1 and CDR2 are SGHRS and YFSETQ. Germline trimming cut 5 bases from V and 4 bases from J; bases unmatched to any gene: 5. The CDR3 has 14 amino acids. CDR3 sequence: CASRPGTGVETQYF. In DNA, the CDR3 is TGCGCCAGCAGACCGGGGACAGGGGTAGAGACCCAGTACTTC.

This clonotype was recorded once. The chain combines TRBV4-1 with TRBJ1-2; 7 nucleotides match TRBD1. Unmatched junction bases numbered 5, after V lost 0 bases and J lost 4 bases. This CDR3 has 15 amino acids. The V gene's germline CDR1 is MGHRA and CDR2 YSYEKL. The chain's CDR3 is CASSQETGSPYGYTF. The CDR3 DNA follows: TGCGCCAGCAGCCAAGAGACAGGGAGTCCCTATGGCTACACCTTC.

J is TRBJ2-5 and V is TRBV9, with D possibly TRBD2 on 6 matching bases. Trimming removed 4 bases at V and 5 bases at J, with 21 bases between. The germline gives CDR1 SGDLS, CDR2 YYNGEE. The CDR3 spans 16 residues. The CDR3 DNA is TGTGCCAGCAGCAAATACGACAGCGGGTTGGGGGAGACCCAGTACTTC. Translating it yields CASSKYDSGLGETQYF. Variable domain in full (rest from reference TRBV9 and TRBJ2-5): DSGVTQTPKHLITATGQRVTLRCSPRSGDLSVYWYQQSLDQGLQFLIQYYNGEERAKGNILERFSAQQFPDLHSELNLSSLELGDSALYFCASSKYDSGLGETQYFGPGTRLLVL.

This clonotype was seen more than once but under ten times. This rearrangement joins TRBV6-5 to TRBJ1-6; a weak D match, TRBD1 (6 bases). Trimming cost V 4 bases and J 7 bases, with 8 bases left between them. The CDR3 sequence is 13 residues long. Germline CDR1 MNHEY, CDR2 SVGAGI. DNA for the CDR3: TGTGCCAGCAGTTCAGGGGCAAATTCACCCCTCCACTTT. This encodes CASSSGANSPLHF.

This clonotype was detected a few times. V and J are TRBV28 and TRBJ1-6; 8 positions agree with TRBD1. The CDR3 sequence is 15 residues long. Unmatched junction bases numbered 6, after V lost 4 bases and J lost 7 bases. Germline values: CDR1 MDHEN, CDR2 SYDVKM. As DNA, the CDR3 is TGTGCCAGCAGTTCTAGGACAGGGTTAAATTCACCCCTCCACTTT. The encoded protein is CASSSRTGLNSPLHF.

This clonotype was found a few times. The chain has TRBV20-1 and TRBJ2-3; D perhaps matches TRBD2 (5 bases). Deletions cut 6 bases from V and 6 bases from J, with 7 bases between. The CDR3 length is 10 residues. CDR1 and CDR2 (germline): DFQATT, SNEGSKA (reference sequence). The CDR3 loop reads CSAGEDTQYF. CDR3 DNA: TGCAGTGCGGGAGAGGATACGCAGTATTTT.